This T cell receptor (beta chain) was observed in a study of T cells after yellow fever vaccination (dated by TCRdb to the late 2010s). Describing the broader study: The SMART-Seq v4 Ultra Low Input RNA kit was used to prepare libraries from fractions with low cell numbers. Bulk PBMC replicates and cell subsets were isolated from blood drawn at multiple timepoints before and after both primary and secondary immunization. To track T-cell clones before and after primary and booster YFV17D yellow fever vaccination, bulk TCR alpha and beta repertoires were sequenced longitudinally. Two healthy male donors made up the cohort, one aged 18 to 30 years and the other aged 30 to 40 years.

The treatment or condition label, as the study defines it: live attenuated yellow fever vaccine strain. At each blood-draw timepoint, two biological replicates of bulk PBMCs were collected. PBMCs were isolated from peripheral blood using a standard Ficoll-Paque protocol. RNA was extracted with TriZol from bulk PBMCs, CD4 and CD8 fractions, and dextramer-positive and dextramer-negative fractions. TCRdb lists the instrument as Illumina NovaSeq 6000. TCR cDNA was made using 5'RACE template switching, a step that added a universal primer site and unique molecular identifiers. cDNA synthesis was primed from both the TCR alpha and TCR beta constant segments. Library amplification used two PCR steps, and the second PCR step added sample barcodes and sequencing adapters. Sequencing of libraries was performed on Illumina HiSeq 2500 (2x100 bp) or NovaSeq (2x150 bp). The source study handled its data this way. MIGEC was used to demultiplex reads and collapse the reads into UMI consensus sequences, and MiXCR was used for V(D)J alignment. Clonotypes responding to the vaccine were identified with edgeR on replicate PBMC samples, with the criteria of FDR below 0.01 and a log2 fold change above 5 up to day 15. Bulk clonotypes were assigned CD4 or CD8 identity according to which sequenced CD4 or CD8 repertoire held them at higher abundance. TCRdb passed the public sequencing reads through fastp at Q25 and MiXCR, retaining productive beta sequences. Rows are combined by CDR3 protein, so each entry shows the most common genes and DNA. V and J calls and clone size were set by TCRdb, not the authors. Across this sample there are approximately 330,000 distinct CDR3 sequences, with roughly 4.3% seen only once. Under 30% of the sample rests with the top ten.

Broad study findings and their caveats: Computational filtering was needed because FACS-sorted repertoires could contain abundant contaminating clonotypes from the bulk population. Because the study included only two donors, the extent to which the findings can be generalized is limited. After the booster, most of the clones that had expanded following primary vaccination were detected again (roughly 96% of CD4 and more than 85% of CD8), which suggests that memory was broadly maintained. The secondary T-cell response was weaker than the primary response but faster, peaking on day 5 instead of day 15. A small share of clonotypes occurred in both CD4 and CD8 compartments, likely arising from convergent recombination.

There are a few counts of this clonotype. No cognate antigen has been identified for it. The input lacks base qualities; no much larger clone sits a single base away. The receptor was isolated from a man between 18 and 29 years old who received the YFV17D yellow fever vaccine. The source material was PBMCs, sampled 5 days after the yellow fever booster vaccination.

The DNA sequence reads TGTGCCAGCAGTGGGACAGGGACAATCCACGAGCAGTACTTC. Translated, this gives CASSGTGTIHEQYF. Recombination connected TRBV2 to TRBJ2-7, with 8 bases matching TRBD1. V loses 4 bases at its end and J loses 5 bases; junction bases beyond the gene matches: 7. For CDR1 and CDR2, the germline V gene lists SNHLY and FYNNEI. Reading from cysteine to phenylalanine, the CDR3 counts 14 amino acids. Only the CDR3 portion is preserved as DNA: 42 bases, with reading frame beginning at the first base. Here the CDR3 is joined to the reference TRBV2 and TRBJ2-7 genes, and the full variable domain is: EPEVTQTPSHQVTQMGQEVILRCVPISNHLYFYWYRQILGQKVEFLVSFYNNEISEKSEIFDDQFSVERPDGSNFTLKIRSTKLEDSAMYFCASSGTGTIHEQYFGPGTRLTVT.